This entry lists 8 T cell receptor beta chains sequenced from one sample in a study of molecular identifiers for immune sequencing clone quantification. TCRdb used MiXCR to reprocess the PCR reads, holding one entry per CDR3 protein. The repertoire holds over 600,000 distinct CDR3 sequences, with 15% to 20% as singletons. What was sequenced was naive CD8+ T cells from blood, with Jurkat cell RNA spiked in. The subset: FACS-sorted CD8+CD4-CCR7+CD45RA+ naive T cells. These receptors all come from a human donor in good health. Some libraries in this study had Jurkat cell RNA spiked in.

This clonotype was observed a handful of times. The chain carries TRBV7-6 and TRBJ2-5; D might be TRBD1 or TRBD2, each matching 5 bases. CDR3 length equals 16 residues. Germline CDR1 SGHVS, CDR2 FNYEAQ. Trimming took 5 bases from V and 5 from J, leaving 21 bases between them. The CDR3 DNA reads as TGTGCCAGCAGCCCGGGGAACAGGTATCCGCCCGAGACCCAGTACTTC. Encoded protein: CASSPGNRYPPETQYF. Looking up the rest from reference TRBV7-6 and TRBJ2-5 gives the full variable domain: GAGVSQSPRYKVTKRGQDVALRCDPISGHVSLYWYRQALGQGPEFLTYFNYEAQQDKSGLPNDRFSAERPEGSISTLTIQRTEQRDSAMYRCASSPGNRYPPETQYFGPGTRLLVL.

On this clonotype: A read error may explain this, as a much larger clone is one base away. The CDR3 nucleotides read TGTGCCAGCGGTAAGGGACAGATAATCCAAGAGACCCAGTACTTC. As protein: CASGKGQIIQETQYF. V usage is TRBV28 and J usage is TRBJ2-5; 7 bases agree with TRBD1. V lost 8 bases and J lost 1; bases outside the gene matches: 10. The germline V gene encodes CDR1 MDHEN and CDR2 SYDVKM. The CDR3 has 15 residues.

This clonotype appeared many times. V usage is TRBV27 and J usage is TRBJ2-5; possibly TRBD1 for D (6 bases). Germline V gene sequence: CDR1 MNHEY, CDR2 SMNVEV (reference sequence). V was pared by 2 bases and J by 4 bases, with 11 bases between. This CDR3 region has 14 residues. CDR3 nucleotides: TGTGCCAGCAGTTTAGAACAGGGCATAGAGACCCAGTACTTC. This gives the protein CASSLEQGIETQYF.

V and J are TRBV11-1 and TRBJ2-1; D is perhaps TRBD2 (5 bases). This CDR3 has 17 residues. The ends were cut back, 5 bases at V and 0 bases at J, with 17 bases in the middle. The germline V gene encodes CDR1 SGHAT and CDR2 FQDESV (reference sequence). CDR3 sequence: CASSHQLATSSYNEQFF. DNA for the CDR3: TGTGCCAGCAGCCACCAGCTAGCCACCAGCTCCTACAATGAGCAGTTCTTC.

In its sample, this clonotype was seen many times. This chain joins TRBV15 and TRBJ1-5, with TRBD1 matching over 7 bases. Trimming cost V 1 base and J 5 bases; bases outside gene matches: 5. CDR3 length equals 15 residues. Germline V gene sequence: CDR1 LNHNV, CDR2 YYDKDF (reference sequence). CDR3 bases: TGTGCCACCAGCAGAGGAATCGGGACAGATCAGCCCCAGCATTTT. As protein: CATSRGIGTDQPQHF.

This clonotype has a count of ten or more. This sequence joins TRBV11-2 and TRBJ2-7, with TRBD2 matching 9 bases. Germline loops: CDR1 SGHAT, CDR2 FQNNGV. Unmatched junction bases numbered 16, after V lost 5 bases and J lost 5 bases. This CDR3 contains 17 residues. CDR3 nucleotides: TGTGCCAGCAGCCAAGAGCCCCTCCCCAGCGGGGGGAACGAGCAGTACTTC. Protein: CASSQEPLPSGGNEQYF.

This clonotype has ten or more counts. This chain links TRBV7-9 with TRBJ2-7, with D unresolved. V was shortened by 5 bases and J by 5 bases, with 19 bases between the two germline ends. The germline V gene encodes CDR1 SEHNR and CDR2 FQNEAQ (reference sequence). The CDR3 loop spans 15 amino acids. The CDR3 DNA sequence: TGTGCCAGCAGCCCTCAAGGGTCCTCCCTTGACGAGCAGTACTTC. This encodes CASSPQGSSLDEQYF. Filled out from reference TRBV7-9 and TRBJ2-7, the complete variable domain reads DTGVSQNPRHKITKRGQNVTFRCDPISEHNRLYWYRQTLGQGPEFLTYFQNEAQLEKSRLLSDRFSAERPKGSFSTLEIQRTEQGDSAMYLCASSPQGSSLDEQYFGPGTRLTVT.

This clonotype was seen a few times. The J gene is TRBJ1-2, the V gene TRBV4-2, with D perhaps matching TRBD1 (6 bases). CDR3 length: 15 amino acids. Looked up from germline, CDR1 is LGHNA and CDR2 is YNFKEQ. The germline V and J ends were trimmed by 0 bases and 6 bases, with 14 bases remaining between them. CDR3: CASSQEGRGADGYTF. The CDR3 region has the DNA TGTGCCAGCAGCCAAGAGGGCAGGGGCGCAGATGGCTACACCTTC.